This T cell receptor beta chain was retrieved from a study of blood T cell repertoires in COVID-19. Trimming removed 6 bases from V and 4 bases from J; junction bases left unmatched: 7. The CDR3 sequence is 14 residues long. CDR1 is MNHEY and CDR2 is SMNVEV in the germline V gene (reference sequence). Authors' analysis steps: Quantification of nucleated cells was approximated via reference gene primer amplification. The method was immunoSEQ multiplex PCR; TCRdb's version includes in-frame clones alone and lacks a portion of them. For V, J and clone size, that table is used; D and trimming come from the DNA. The table has about 180,000 clones, 86% seen once.

The chain employs TRBV27 and TRBJ2-3; 7 nucleotides align to TRBD1. This TCR was recovered from a woman aged 25 to 39 with active or convalescent COVID-19. The sequencing input was peripheral blood. This CDR3 reads CASSSNRGPDTQYF. As DNA, the CDR3 is TGTGCCAGCAGCTCTAACAGGGGCCCAGATACGCAGTATTTT.